This T cell receptor (beta chain) was sequenced during a study of shared clonotypes between healthy human individuals. Study results and caveats: Sequencing depth was a factor that was expected to affect clonotype sharing among donors. Investigators collected only blood, and repertoires in tissues likely differ. Relative to their counterparts shared across all four donors, non-shared clonotypes exhibited diminished generation probabilities.

The V end was cut by 6 bases, the J end by 5 bases, with 14 bases between. CDR1 MNHNY and CDR2 SVGAGI come from the germline V gene (reference sequence). The CDR3 extends over 14 amino acids. About this clone itself: Its cognate antigen is unknown.

Naive CD8 populations comprised CD45RO-negative cells positively selected for CCR7, excluding terminally differentiated effector memory CD45RA+ cells. Once extracted for a subset, genomic DNA was divided evenly among several immunoSEQ plates. TCRdb keeps only in-frame clones here, not all; method: immunoSEQ multiplex PCR. The sample includes fewer than 1 million clones, 90% to 97% of them seen just once. The TCR was taken from a man aged 30 to 45 in good health. Material: naive CD8+ T cells sorted from blood. The chain uses TRBV6-6 and TRBJ1-5; no clear D gene. CDR3 DNA: TGTGCCAGCAGATCCCCCTGGGAAGATCAGCCCCAGCATTTT. It encodes CASRSPWEDQPQHF.